The text below deals with one T cell receptor (beta chain). The length of the CDR3 is 16 residues. Germline CDR1 LNHDA, CDR2 SQIVND (reference sequence). V lost 3 bases to trimming and J lost 5 bases, with 20 bases between them. Per the original methods: Amplified reference gene primers provided the basis for estimating nucleated cell counts. Sequencing used immunoSEQ multiplex PCR; TCRdb keeps in-frame clones, though not all of them. The V and J calls and the clone size are those of that table, but D and trimming were determined from the DNA. The sample carries approximately 110,000 clones, roughly 88% recorded once. This entry is derived from a study of blood T cell repertoires in COVID-19. Study details: The origin of the acute and convalescent COVID-19 samples was the United States, Italy and Spain. T cells, B-cell-depleted T cells, or PBMCs provided the cDNA or gDNA that served as material.

This TCR derives from a human donor in a cohort sampled during active COVID-19. Sequenced sample: peripheral blood. This rearrangement joins TRBV19 to TRBJ2-7; D possibly corresponds to TRBD1 (6 bases). CDR3 sequence: CASSIRPRQVPDEQYF. CDR3 nucleotide sequence: TGTGCCAGTAGTATTCGCCCCCGACAGGTCCCCGACGAGCAGTACTTC.